This entry lists 10 T cell receptor beta chains sequenced from one sample in a study of siplizumab effects on memory and regulatory T cells. The repertoire was sequenced with immunoSEQ multiplex PCR; TCRdb's copy has only in-frame clones and lacks some. The top ten hold around 0.7% of the sample, which has some 100,000 clones, roughly 94% seen once. Sample: Tregs sorted from blood. Receptors were obtained from a human donor in good health.

This rearrangement joins TRBV5-4 to TRBJ1-2; D gene unclear. The CDR3 loop spans 14 amino acids. Trimming pared 0 bases from V and 6 bases from J, leaving 12 bases between. Germline V CDR1 and CDR2: SGHNT, YYREEE (reference sequence). The CDR3 DNA sequence: TGTGCCAGCAGCTTGGTGGGCGACCTGGATGGCTACACCTTC. Its translation is CASSLVGDLDGYTF.

The chain links TRBV6-5 to TRBJ1-6, with a possible D match to TRBD1 (5 bases). The ends were cut back, 1 base at V and 9 bases at J, with 10 bases in the middle. CDR1 and CDR2 (germline): MNHEY, SVGAGI. The CDR3 spans 14 residues. The DNA of the CDR3 is TGTGCCAGCAGTTACTGGGACGGGGCTTCACCCCTCCACTTT. Amino acids: CASSYWDGASPLHF.

This chain uses TRBV5-1 with TRBJ1-1, with D perhaps TRBD1 (5 bases). CDR1 is SGHRS and CDR2 is YFSETQ in the germline V gene. The CDR3 contains 14 residues. Between the trimmed V and J ends, which lost 4 bases and 4 bases, there was a span of 14 bases. DNA for the CDR3: TGCGCCAGCAGCCTACGGGGCCAGGGCACTGAAGCTTTCTTT. Its protein is CASSLRGQGTEAFF.

The J gene is TRBJ2-5, the V gene TRBV15; no clear D. Germline V gives CDR1 LNHNV, CDR2 YYDKDF (reference sequence). Trimming left V 5 bases short and J 4 bases short, with 11 bases between. CDR3 size: 13 residues. CDR3 sequence: CATSRGKGETQYF. The CDR3 DNA reads as TGTGCCACCAGCCGAGGAAAGGGAGAGACCCAGTACTTC. Using reference TRBV15 and TRBJ2-5 for the parts outside the CDR3, the full variable domain is DAMVIQNPRYQVTQFGKPVTLSCSQTLNHNVMYWYQQKSSQAPKLLFHYYDKDFNNEADTPDNFQSRRPNTSFCFLDIRSPGLGDTAMYLCATSRGKGETQYFGPGTRLLVL.

This chain links TRBV7-3 with TRBJ2-3; 7 bases map to TRBD2. There are 16 residues in the CDR3. V shed 3 bases, J shed 2 bases, and the junction held 8 bases outside the gene matches. The V gene's germline CDR1 is SGHTA and CDR2 FQGTGA. CDR3 DNA sequence: TGTGCCAGCAGCTTCGGCGCTAGCGGACTCACAGATACGCAGTATTTT. Translated: CASSFGASGLTDTQYF.

The chain recombines TRBV5-1 with TRBJ1-2, with D unresolved. Trimming shortened V by 5 bases and J by 5 bases, and 7 bases separated the two germline ends. CDR1 is SGHRS and CDR2 is YFSETQ in the germline V gene. The CDR3 length is 11 residues. Written as DNA, the CDR3 is TGCGCCAGCAGTGGAGGGTATGGCTACACCTTC. It encodes CASSGGYGYTF.

This chain joins TRBV4-1 and TRBJ2-1; D may be TRBD2 (5 bases). Trimming cost V 0 bases and J 10 bases, with 13 bases left between them. CDR1 is MGHRA and CDR2 is YSYEKL in the germline V gene. There are 14 residues in the CDR3. Here the CDR3 DNA reads TGCGCCAGCAGCCAAGATGGCAGACGGGAAGAGCAGTTCTTC. Protein sequence: CASSQDGRREEQFF.

J is TRBJ1-1 and V is TRBV7-3, with D possibly matching TRBD1 (6 bases). The CDR3 consists of 14 residues. The germline V gene has CDR1 SGHTA and CDR2 FQGTGA. Trimming stripped 3 bases from V and 5 bases from J, with 13 bases between. Written as DNA, the CDR3 is TGTGCCAGCAGCTTCGGACAGCTACATACTGAAGCTTTCTTT. Amino acids: CASSFGQLHTEAFF.

The chain uses TRBV14 and TRBJ2-5; D is unclear. The V gene lost 1 base and the J gene lost 3 bases, with 6 bases spanning the gap. The germline V gene has CDR1 SGHDN and CDR2 FVKESK. The CDR3 spans 13 residues. The CDR3 loop is CASSQVNEETQYF. Here the CDR3 DNA reads TGTGCCAGCAGCCAAGTAAATGAAGAGACCCAGTACTTC.

The chain carries TRBV5-6 and TRBJ2-7; 7 positions match TRBD2. CDR1 and CDR2 (germline): SGHDT, YYEEEE. CDR3 length equals 16 residues. V lost 5 bases and J lost 4; bases outside the gene matches: 15. CDR3 sequence (DNA): TGTGCCAGCAGTCCGACTGGGGGGGTTGGTTTGTACGAGCAGTACTTC. Translated: CASSPTGGVGLYEQYF. The complete variable domain, with remaining parts taken from reference TRBV5-6 and TRBJ2-7, reads DAGVTQSPTHLIKTRGQQVTLRCSPKSGHDTVSWYQQALGQGPQFIFQYYEEEERQRGNFPDRFSGHQFPNYSSELNVNALLLGDSALYLCASSPTGGVGLYEQYFGPGTRLTVT.